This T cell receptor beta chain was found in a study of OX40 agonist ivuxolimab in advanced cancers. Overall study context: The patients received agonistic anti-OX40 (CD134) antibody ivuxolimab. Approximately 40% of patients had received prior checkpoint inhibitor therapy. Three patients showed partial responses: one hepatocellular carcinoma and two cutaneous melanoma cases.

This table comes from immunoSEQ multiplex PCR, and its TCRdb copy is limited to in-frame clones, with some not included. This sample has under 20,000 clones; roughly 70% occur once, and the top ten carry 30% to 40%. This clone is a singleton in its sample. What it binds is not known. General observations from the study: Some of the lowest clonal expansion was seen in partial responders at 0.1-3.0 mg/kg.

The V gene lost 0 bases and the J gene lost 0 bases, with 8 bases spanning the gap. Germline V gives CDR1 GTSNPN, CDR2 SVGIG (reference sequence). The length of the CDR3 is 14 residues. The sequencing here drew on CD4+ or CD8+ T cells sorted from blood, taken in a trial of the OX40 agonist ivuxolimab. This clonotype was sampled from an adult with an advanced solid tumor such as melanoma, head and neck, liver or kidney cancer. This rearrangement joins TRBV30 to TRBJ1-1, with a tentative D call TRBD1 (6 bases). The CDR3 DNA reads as TGTGCCTGGAGTGTTCACAGGGTGAACACTGAAGCTTTCTTT. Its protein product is CAWSVHRVNTEAFF. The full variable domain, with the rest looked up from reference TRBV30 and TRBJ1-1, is SQTIHQWPATLVQPVGSPLSLECTVEGTSNPNLYWYRQAAGRGLQLLFYSVGIGQISSEVPQNLSASRPQDRQFILSSKKLLLSDSGFYLCAWSVHRVNTEAFFGQGTRLTVV.